The rows below give T cell receptor beta chains drawn from one sample of a study of T cell responses to AZD1222 COVID-19 vaccine. Sequenced by immunoSEQ multiplex PCR; TCRdb stores in-frame clones only, minus some. This table has 120,000 or so clones, approximately 85% appearing once. Sample: peripheral blood, taken on day 0 of MenACWY control vaccination. The receptors here all came from an adult in good health. The CDR3 runs from the conserved cysteine through the conserved F or W. Each record gives: D gene, J gene, V gene, clone size, CDR3 protein, CDR3 DNA. The D gene is left open where the match is weak. Expanded clones are given a class, and other clones once, few, many or no size at all.

TRBD2 TRBJ2-5 TRBV11-2 . CASRFLAGQETQYF TGTGCCAGCAGATTCCTAGCGGGTCAAGAGACCCAGTACTTC
TRBD1 TRBJ2-2 TRBV7-9 . CASTRQGAGELFF TGTGCCAGCACTCGACAGGGAGCCGGGGAGCTGTTTTTT
. TRBJ1-1 TRBV4-1 . CASRGRGSGAFF TGCGCCAGCAGGGGCCGGGGTTCTGGAGCTTTCTTT
. TRBJ2-2 TRBV3-1/TRBV3-2 . CASSPLGGGITGELFF TGTGCCAGCAGCCCACTGGGAGGGGGCATTACCGGGGAGCTGTTTTTT
TRBD1 TRBJ1-2 TRBV30 . CAWRQGHQTF TGTGCCTGGAGACAGGGGCACCAAACCTTC
. TRBJ1-4 TRBV29-1 . CSVARRSTNEKLFF TGCAGCGTTGCTCGCCGTTCAACTAATGAAAAACTGTTTTTT
TRBD2 TRBJ2-1 TRBV7-6 . CASSLSGGGYNEQFF TGTGCCAGCAGCTTATCTGGCGGGGGGTACAATGAGCAGTTCTTC
. TRBJ2-1 TRBV20-1 . CSASLLTGVYGEQFF TGCAGTGCTAGTTTGCTGACGGGAGTTTACGGAGAGCAGTTCTTC
. TRBJ1-6 TRBV9 . CASSVEEGRSPLHF TGTGCCAGCAGCGTAGAGGAAGGGAGGTCACCCCTCCACTTT
TRBD1 TRBJ1-1 TRBV29-1 once CSVEDLKFWGQGTEAEAFF TGCAGCGTTGAAGATCTTAAATTTTGGGGACAGGGAACTGAAGCTGAAGCTTTCTTT
. TRBJ1-2 TRBV5-1 . CASSLGQLYGYTF TGCGCCAGCAGCTTGGGACAGCTCTATGGCTACACCTTC
. TRBJ2-1 TRBV5-8 . CASSSGDSPYNEQFF TGTGCCAGCAGCTCCGGGGACTCCCCCTACAATGAGCAGTTCTTC
. TRBJ2-1 TRBV6-5 . CASKTSSYNEQFF TGTGCCAGCAAAACTAGCTCCTACAATGAGCAGTTCTTC
. TRBJ2-1 TRBV7-9 . CASSLDFNEQFF TGTGCCAGCAGCCTAGATTTTAATGAGCAGTTCTTC
TRBD1 TRBJ1-6 TRBV2 . CASRDTGGWSPLHF TGTGCCAGCAGGGATACAGGGGGGTGGTCACCCCTCCACTTT
. TRBJ2-7 TRBV27 . CASSLRSWGYEQYF TGTGCCAGCAGTTTACGGTCTTGGGGGTACGAGCAGTACTTC
TRBD1 TRBJ2-7 TRBV5-8 few CASRWTGGEQYF TGTGCCAGCAGGTGGACAGGGGGCGAGCAGTACTTC
TRBD1 TRBJ2-1 TRBV5-6 . CASSRGTGISNEQFF TGTGCCAGCAGCCGCGGGACAGGGATCAGTAATGAGCAGTTCTTC
. TRBJ1-1 TRBV27 once CASSYRLNTEAFF TGTGCCAGTTCCTACCGGTTGAACACTGAAGCTTTCTTT
TRBD1 TRBJ1-5 TRBV3-1/TRBV3-2 once CASSQASPGGYQPQHF TGTGCCAGCAGCCAAGCCTCTCCAGGGGGATATCAGCCCCAGCATTTT
TRBD2 TRBJ2-5 TRBV6-4 once CASSDLAGGIETQYF TGTGCCAGCAGTGACCTAGCGGGAGGGATTGAGACCCAGTACTTC
TRBD1 TRBJ2-6 TRBV15 . CATSKTGAGANVLTF TGTGCCACCAGCAAAACAGGGGCCGGGGCCAACGTCCTGACTTTC
. TRBJ1-1 TRBV6-2/TRBV6-3 . CASSPFGWGGESTEAFF TGTGCCAGCAGCCCCTTCGGGTGGGGAGGGGAAAGCACTGAAGCTTTCTTT
TRBD1 TRBJ2-5 TRBV19 few CASGQGAVPETQYF TGTGCCAGCGGACAGGGGGCGGTACCGGAGACCCAGTACTTC
. TRBJ1-3 TRBV5-1 . CASSPDNSGNTIYF TGCGCCAGCAGCCCCGACAACTCTGGAAACACCATATATTTT
. TRBJ1-1 TRBV9 . CASSVGSGKGPEAFF TGTGCCAGCAGCGTAGGATCAGGGAAAGGGCCTGAAGCTTTCTTT
. TRBJ2-3 TRBV20-1 . CSASPTRRDTQYF TGCAGTGCTAGTCCGACGAGGAGAGATACGCAGTATTTT
. TRBJ1-5 TRBV28 once CASSFSGSNQPQHF TGTGCCAGCAGTTTTTCGGGGTCAAATCAGCCCCAGCATTTT
. TRBJ1-2 TRBV7-2 . CASSPEGLGVYGYTF TGTGCCAGCAGCCCAGAAGGTTTGGGAGTCTATGGCTACACCTTC
TRBD1 TRBJ1-2 TRBV18 . CASSSGQGAIGYTF TGTGCCAGCTCAAGCGGACAGGGGGCAATTGGCTACACCTTC
TRBD1 TRBJ2-1 TRBV24-1 . CATSDLESDRDLYNEQFF TGTGCCACCAGTGATTTAGAATCCGACAGGGATCTGTACAATGAGCAGTTCTTC
. TRBJ2-1 TRBV5-4 . CASSSSGASPYNEQFF TGTGCCAGCAGCTCCAGTGGGGCTAGTCCCTACAATGAGCAGTTCTTC
. TRBJ2-3 TRBV5-1 . CASSLGSGTDTQYF TGCGCCAGCAGCTTGGGAAGTGGCACAGATACGCAGTATTTT
. TRBJ2-7 TRBV19 . CASSISSTVTSYEQYF TGTGCCAGTAGTATTAGCTCGACCGTTACCTCCTACGAGCAGTACTTC
. TRBJ1-1 TRBV20-1 . CSARGSAEAFF TGCAGTGCTAGGGGTAGCGCTGAAGCTTTCTTT
. TRBJ1-4 TRBV28 few CASSLAGGINEKLFF TGTGCCAGCAGTTTAGCGGGCGGAATTAATGAAAAACTGTTTTTT
TRBD2 TRBJ2-1 TRBV10-1 . CASSVRTSPRDEQFF TGCGCCAGCAGTGTGAGGACTAGCCCCCGGGATGAGCAGTTCTTC
. TRBJ1-1 TRBV7-9 . CASSFEGSTEAFF TGTGCCAGCAGCTTCGAGGGTTCCACTGAAGCTTTCTTT
. TRBJ1-2 TRBV27 once CASSFTHMEVYGYTF TGTGCCAGCAGTTTTACCCACATGGAAGTCTATGGCTACACCTTC
. TRBJ1-5 TRBV9 . CASSVGRGLEQPQHF TGTGCCAGCAGCGTAGGAAGAGGGTTGGAACAGCCCCAGCATTTT
TRBD1 TRBJ1-3 TRBV28 . CASSHQGDSGNTIYF TGTGCCAGCAGCCACCAGGGGGACTCTGGAAACACCATATATTTT
. TRBJ2-2 TRBV29-1 . CSVEVSGVNTGELFF TGCAGCGTTGAAGTTTCCGGAGTGAACACCGGGGAGCTGTTTTTT
. TRBJ1-2 TRBV9 once CASSVFSQANYGYTF TGTGCCAGCAGCGTATTTAGCCAAGCAAACTATGGCTACACCTTC
. TRBJ1-2 TRBV5-1 . CASSLDLGPDGYTF TGCGCCAGCAGCTTGGATCTGGGGCCGGATGGCTACACCTTC
. TRBJ2-7 TRBV12-3/TRBV12-4 once CASSPTVQGNQYF TGTGCCAGCAGTCCCACCGTGCAGGGGAACCAGTACTTC
TRBD1 TRBJ1-5 TRBV7-2 . CASNPRTGLNQPQHF TGTGCCAGCAACCCAAGGACAGGGCTAAATCAGCCCCAGCATTTT
. TRBJ2-3 TRBV20-1 . CSASARGGKTDTQYF TGCAGTGCTAGTGCTAGGGGGGGCAAGACAGATACGCAGTATTTT
. TRBJ1-3 TRBV14 . CASSQEGRGFSGNTIYF TGTGCCAGCAGCCAAGAGGGCAGGGGCTTCTCTGGAAACACCATATATTTT
TRBD1 TRBJ1-1 TRBV11-3 . CASSLDAGGNAEAFF TGTGCCAGCAGCTTAGATGCAGGGGGGAATGCTGAAGCTTTCTTT
. TRBJ2-7 TRBV5-6 . CASSLRAEEQYF TGTGCCAGCAGCTTGAGGGCCGAGGAGCAGTACTTC
TRBD2 TRBJ2-3 TRBV28 . CASSLLELRETDTQYF TGTGCCAGCAGTTTATTGGAGTTGCGGGAGACAGATACGCAGTATTTT
TRBD1 TRBJ2-7 TRBV24-1 . CATSAGTGREQYF TGTGCCACCAGTGCGGGGACAGGGCGGGAGCAGTACTTC
. TRBJ1-1 TRBV5-1 . CASSQTGSVGTEAFF TGCGCCAGCAGCCAGACGGGATCAGTTGGGACTGAAGCTTTCTTT
. TRBJ1-5 TRBV4-1 . CASSQARDPYAAQPQHF TGCGCCAGCAGCCAAGCTAGGGACCCGTATGCGGCTCAGCCCCAGCATTTT